The entry that follows covers one T cell receptor beta chain sequence. The antigen is undetermined. The sample is drawn from a study of cytomegalovirus exposure and HLA in healthy donors. Findings of the study overall: Sequencing probably produced one cluster of sequence variants that were highly shared. Earlier results showed most TCR beta V segments being productive about 90% or about 30% of the time.

J was trimmed by 4 bases and V by 7 bases; bases with no gene match: 6. Germline CDR1 is MNHEY and CDR2 is SVGAGI. The CDR3 consists of 13 residues. Vbeta (60) and Jbeta (13) primers were used in the PCR. As handled by the study authors: In a later analysis, the count reached some 83 million unique TCR beta chains, with 10 million to 14 million shared. Measured with immunoSEQ multiplex PCR; TCRdb has only the in-frame clones, and not every one. That table is the source of V, J and clone size, and D and trimming were worked out from the DNA. The repertoire holds some 120,000 clones, with about 80% as singletons.

Material: PBMCs. The chain has TRBV6-5 and TRBJ1-2; the match to TRBD1 covers 7 bases. The clonotype was recovered from a human donor in good health. Here the CDR3 reads CASIGGQAYGYTF. In DNA form, the CDR3 reads TGTGCCAGCATCGGAGGACAGGCCTATGGCTACACCTTC.